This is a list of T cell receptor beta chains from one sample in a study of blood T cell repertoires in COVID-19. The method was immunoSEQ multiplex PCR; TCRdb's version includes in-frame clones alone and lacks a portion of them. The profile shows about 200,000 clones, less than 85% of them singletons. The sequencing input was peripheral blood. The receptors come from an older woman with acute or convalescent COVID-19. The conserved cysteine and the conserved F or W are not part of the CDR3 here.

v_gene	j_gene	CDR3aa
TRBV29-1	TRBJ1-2	SVLEVGQGAGYGYT
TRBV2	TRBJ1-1	ASSNIQGDTEAF
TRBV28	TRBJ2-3	ASSWDQGDTQY
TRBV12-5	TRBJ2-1	ASAKGGGVSEQF
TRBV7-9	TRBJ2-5	ASSLVAEETQY
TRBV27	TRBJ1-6	ASSLGAGGISPLH
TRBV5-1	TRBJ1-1	ASSPGGGNTEAF
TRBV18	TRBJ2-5	ASSGDTSALETQY
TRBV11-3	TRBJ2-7	ASSSGLTSGPYEQY
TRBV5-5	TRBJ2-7	ASSLEGYEQY
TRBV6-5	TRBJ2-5	ATSRASGQETQY
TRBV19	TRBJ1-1	ASSSTGANTEAF
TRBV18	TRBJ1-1	ASSPRLQGMNTEAF
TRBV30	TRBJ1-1	AWSMGRENTEAF
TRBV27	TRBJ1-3	ASSKGWSSGNTIY
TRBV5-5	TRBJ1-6	ASSSPGQGDSPLH
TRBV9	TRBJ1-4	ASRGATNEKLF
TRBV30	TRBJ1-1	AWSQQGGTEAF
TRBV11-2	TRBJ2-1	ASSFSASGISYNEQF
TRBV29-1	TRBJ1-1	SVHRGSTEAF
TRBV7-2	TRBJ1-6	ASSPWGEILYNSPLH
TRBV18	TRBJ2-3	ASSPGQRSTDTQY
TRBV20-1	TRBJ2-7	SASAAGGIYEQY
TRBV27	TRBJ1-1	ASSRSGSTSRTGDEAF
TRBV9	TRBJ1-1	ASSSGRMNTEAF
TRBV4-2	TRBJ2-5	ASSELAGGGETQY
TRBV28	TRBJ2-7	ASSPALAPDYEQY
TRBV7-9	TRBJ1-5	ASSQTGGRNQPQH
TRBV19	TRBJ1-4	ASSVTASNEKLF
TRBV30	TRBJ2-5	ACHGTSGFQETQY
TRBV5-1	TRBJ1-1	ASSFPPYGGNTEAF
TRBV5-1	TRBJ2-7	ASSLDFVSYEQY